This entry is about one TCR beta chain. Its target is not known. Germline V gives CDR1 MNHEY, CDR2 SVGEGT. The CDR3 covers 15 residues. Trimming removed 6 bases from V and 2 bases from J, with 13 bases in between. This specimen belongs to a study of blood T cells in healthy people across ages. The study's findings and limits: The diversity estimates, figures obtained from one million T cells, were considered underestimates. In these data, TCR beta diversity tracked strongly with naive T cell percentage. Diversity was higher, and naive CD4+ cells more numerous, in long-lived donors than in aged donors.

PCR was performed a second time for about 7 to 11 cycles using a sample-barcoded 5' primer and a J-beta primer mix. TCRdb redid the calling of the 5' RACE reads with MiXCR, one entry per CDR3 protein. In the table there are about 1.1 million distinct CDR3 sequences, about two fifths of which are singletons. The sequenced sample consisted of blood. The gene calls are TRBV6-2 or TRBV6-3 and TRBJ1-4, with D tentatively TRBD1 (5 bases). This clonotype was sampled from a man aged 18 to 35 in good health. CDR3: CASRHPGPTNEKLFF. In nucleotides, the CDR3 is TGTGCCAGCAGGCATCCGGGGCCGACTAATGAAAAACTGTTTTTT.